This T cell receptor beta chain was recorded in a study of control samples from healthy donors and cancer patients. The CDR3 has 16 amino acids. Germline V gene lookup returns CDR1 SGHRS and CDR2 YFSETQ. V lost 3 bases to trimming and J lost 6 bases; unmatched junction nucleotides: 12. TCRdb's table, derived via immunoSEQ multiplex PCR, lists solely in-frame clones and lacks some. This sample has around 93,000 clones, with around 90% found just once. The genes are TRBV5-1 and TRBJ1-1; 9 bases agree with TRBD1. The TCR was taken from a human donor in good health. The donor label of this sample is uncertain. Material for sequencing was blood. CDR3 residues: CASSWAGTGISAEAFF. Written as DNA, the CDR3 is TGCGCCAGCAGCTGGGCCGGGACAGGGATTTCGGCTGAAGCTTTCTTT. Looking up the rest from reference TRBV5-1 and TRBJ1-1 gives the full variable domain: KAGVTQTPRYLIKTRGQQVTLSCSPISGHRSVSWYQQTPGQGLQFLFEYFSETQRNKGNFPGRFSGRQFSNSRSEMNVSTLELGDSALYLCASSWAGTGISAEAFFGQGTRLTVV.